Shown below are 10 T cell receptor beta chains from a single sample sequenced in a study of cytomegalovirus exposure and HLA in healthy donors. Primers for the PCR totalled 60 Vbeta and 13 Jbeta. This table comes from immunoSEQ multiplex PCR, and its TCRdb copy is limited to in-frame clones, with some not included. The data show some 85,000 clones, with 76% seen just once and about 3% held by the top ten. The sequenced sample was PBMCs. All receptors derive from a man aged 40-49 years in good health and CMV-seronegative.

The V and J genes are TRBV5-4 and TRBJ2-1; D not certain. The germline CDR1 and CDR2 sequences are SGHNT and YYREEE (reference sequence). The CDR3 consists of 13 residues. Trimming removed 0 bases at V and 6 bases at J, with 7 bases between. The CDR3 protein is CASSLVAANEQFF. DNA of the CDR3: TGTGCCAGCAGCTTGGTGGCTGCCAATGAGCAGTTCTTC.

The chain links TRBV7-9 to TRBJ1-2; 8 bases match TRBD1. Trimming took 4 bases from V and 4 from J; bases not matched to a gene: 11. The CDR3 runs 16 residues. The germline V gene encodes CDR1 SEHNR and CDR2 FQNEAQ (reference sequence). The CDR3, as DNA: TGTGCCAGCAGCTCCTTGACAGGGGTGCTGGTCTATGGCTACACCTTC. It yields the protein CASSSLTGVLVYGYTF.

The V call is TRBV9, the J call TRBJ1-2; D unresolved. Deletions cut 4 bases from V and 5 bases from J, with 15 bases between. Germline-derived CDR1 and CDR2 are SGDLS and YYNGEE. This CDR3 contains 14 residues. CDR3 DNA: TGTGCCAGCAGCCCCGAGAGCCCTATTTATGGCTACACCTTC. As protein: CASSPESPIYGYTF.

The sample holds one count of this clone. The rearrangement uses TRBV4-3 and TRBJ2-1, with D possibly TRBD2 on 6 matching bases. The CDR3 loop spans 15 amino acids. V lost 0 bases to trimming and J lost 8 bases, with 14 bases between them. The germline CDR1 and CDR2 sequences are LGHNA and YSLEER. The CDR3 reads CASSQDQRASDEQFF. The CDR3 DNA is TGCGCCAGCAGCCAAGATCAGCGGGCGTCGGATGAGCAGTTCTTC.

This clone has a handful of counts. This chain connects TRBV7-2 to TRBJ1-3; 9 bases line up with TRBD1. The CDR3 spans 15 residues. Germline loops: CDR1 SGHTA, CDR2 FQGNSA. Trimming cost V 3 bases and J 2 bases; bases outside gene matches: 2. CDR3: CASSFTGGAGNTIYF. The CDR3 DNA is TGTGCCAGCAGCTTCACAGGGGGCGCTGGAAACACCATATATTTT.

V and J are TRBV19 and TRBJ1-1; no definite D call. CDR1 is LNHDA and CDR2 is SQIVND in the germline V gene (reference sequence). The V end was cut by 2 bases, the J end by 1 base, with 8 bases between. This CDR3 is 14 amino acids long. The CDR3 DNA follows: TGTGCCAGTAGTATACCAGGTCCGAACACTGAAGCTTTCTTT. It yields the protein CASSIPGPNTEAFF.

The chain couples TRBV7-2 to TRBJ2-2; 8 bases align to TRBD1. The CDR3 has 15 amino acids. With V trimmed by 2 bases and J by 5 bases, 4 bases remained unmatched. Germline CDR1 SGHTA, CDR2 FQGNSA. CDR3 residues: CASSLQGARTGELFF. The DNA for the CDR3 is TGTGCCAGCAGCTTACAGGGGGCGCGGACCGGGGAGCTGTTTTTT.

This chain connects TRBV7-9 to TRBJ2-3; 13 bases line up with TRBD2. Looked up from germline, CDR1 is SEHNR and CDR2 is FQNEAQ (reference sequence). This CDR3 contains 17 residues. Trimming cost V 4 bases and J 1 base; bases outside gene matches: 5. CDR3 in DNA: TGTGCCAGCAGCTACACAACTAGCGGGGGGGGCACAGATACGCAGTATTTT. It translates to CASSYTTSGGGTDTQYF.

The rearrangement joins TRBV19 to TRBJ2-7; TRBD2 matches at 7 bases. This CDR3 has 15 amino acids. Germline-derived CDR1 and CDR2 are LNHDA and SQIVND (reference sequence). J gave up 1 base and V 3 bases, and 6 bases lay outside the gene matches. CDR3 nucleotide sequence: TGTGCCAGTAGTATGGAAGCGGGGAGGTCCTACGAGCAGTACTTC. This codes for CASSMEAGRSYEQYF.

The chain is built from TRBV6-1 and TRBJ1-5, with a tentative D call TRBD1 (5 bases). V lost 4 bases and J lost 7, with 11 bases in between. From germline, CDR1 is MNHNS and CDR2 SASEGT. CDR3 length: 13 residues. CDR3 loop: CASSGGDIQPQHF. The CDR3 DNA reads as TGTGCCAGCAGTGGGGGGGATATACAGCCCCAGCATTTT.